What follows are 25 T cell receptor beta chains derived from one specimen sequenced in a study of neurological immune-mediated disorders. TCRdb processed the 5' RACE reads anew with MiXCR; each CDR3 protein has one entry. There are tens of thousands of distinct CDR3 sequences in the sample; around a tenth occur only once, and approximately 21% lies in the top ten. The sequencing input was PBMCs. The receptor set was obtained from a woman aged 40 to 55 with HTLV-1-associated myelopathy (HAM/TSP).

This clonotype came up a few times. The J gene is TRBJ2-2, the V gene TRBV7-6; no definite D call. The CDR3 length is 12 residues. Germline V lookup: CDR1 SGHVS, CDR2 FNYEAQ. The V end lost 5 bases, the J end lost 7 bases, and 8 bases lay between the germline ends. Here the CDR3 DNA reads TGTGCCAGCAGCGTGAATCTCGGGGAGCTGTTTTTT. Translation gives CASSVNLGELFF.

This clonotype appeared many times. The chain recombines TRBV12-3 or TRBV12-4 with TRBJ2-2; possibly TRBD2 for D (6 bases). V shed 6 bases and J shed 6 bases, with 11 bases lying between them. The CDR3 spans 13 residues. The CDR3 DNA sequence: TGTGCCAGCAGGCAACTAGCACCCGGGGAGCTGTTTTTT. Amino acids: CASRQLAPGELFF.

This clonotype was detected many times. The chain combines TRBV10-3 with TRBJ2-7; 7 bases align to TRBD1. This CDR3 has 16 amino acids. With 3 bases clipped from V and 1 base from J, the junction kept 9 bases outside the gene matches. The germline V gene encodes CDR1 ENHRY and CDR2 SYGVKD. CDR3 residues: CAISDHRGYGSYEQYF. In DNA, the CDR3 is TGTGCCATCAGTGACCACAGGGGTTATGGTTCCTACGAGCAGTACTTC.

This clonotype was detected many times. The chain has TRBV2 and TRBJ2-4; D unclear. Trimming took 2 bases from V and 3 from J, leaving 5 bases between them. Germline V CDR1 and CDR2: SNHLY, FYNNEI. The length of the CDR3 is 13 residues. The CDR3 loop is CASSESSKNIQYF. The CDR3, as DNA: TGTGCCAGCAGTGAAAGCAGCAAAAACATTCAGTACTTC.

This clonotype has a count of ten or more. The V gene is TRBV6-5, the J gene TRBJ1-2; a weak D match, TRBD1 (6 bases). The CDR3 totals 13 residues. The V end was cut by 6 bases, the J end by 8 bases, with 16 bases between. Germline values: CDR1 MNHEY, CDR2 SVGAGI. The DNA of the CDR3 is TGTGCCAGCAGGTCGGACAGCACTTGGGGCTACACCTTC. Protein product: CASRSDSTWGYTF.

As to this clonotype: This could be a read error, since a much larger clone is one nucleotide away. This rearrangement joins TRBV7-2 to TRBJ1-2; TRBD1 might be the D (6 bases). The CDR3 sequence is 14 residues long. Per germline, CDR1 SGHTA and CDR2 FQGNSA. DNA of the CDR3: TGTGCCAACAGCTTAGAGACAGGAGACTATGGCTACACCTTC. Protein product: CANSLETGDYGYTF.

This clonotype was found many times. V gene TRBV20-1 combines with J gene TRBJ2-3; 11 nucleotides agree with TRBD2. CDR1 is DFQATT and CDR2 is SNEGSKA in the germline V gene (reference sequence). J was trimmed by 5 bases and V by 0 bases; bases with no gene match: 7. The CDR3 extends over 16 amino acids. The DNA for the CDR3 is TGCAGTGCTAGAGATATTAGCGGGGGGGCCGAAGATACGCAGTATTTT. Translation: CSARDISGGAEDTQYF.

This clonotype has ten or more counts. The chain is built from TRBV2 and TRBJ1-1; TRBD1 matches 7 bases. The CDR3 is 13 amino acids. Germline CDR1 SNHLY, CDR2 FYNNEI. Germline trimming cut 7 bases from V and 3 bases from J; bases unmatched to any gene: 5. Here the CDR3 reads CASKIQGDTEAFF. The CDR3 nucleotides are TGTGCCAGCAAGATCCAGGGGGACACTGAAGCTTTCTTT.

This clonotype was detected many times. The chain joins TRBV5-1 to TRBJ2-7; no reliable D call. With 2 bases removed from V and 5 bases from J, the gap between germline ends came to 11 bases. This CDR3 comprises 13 residues. Germline loops: CDR1 SGHRS, CDR2 YFSETQ. The CDR3 DNA reads TGCGCCAGCAGCTTCCTCGTGCAGGACGAGCAGTACTTC. Its translation is CASSFLVQDEQYF. The whole variable domain, remainder taken from reference TRBV5-1 and TRBJ2-7, is KAGVTQTPRYLIKTRGQQVTLSCSPISGHRSVSWYQQTPGQGLQFLFEYFSETQRNKGNFPGRFSGRQFSNSRSEMNVSTLELGDSALYLCASSFLVQDEQYFGPGTRLTVT.

Many counts were recorded for this clonotype. J is TRBJ2-3 and V is TRBV7-2; 16 nucleotides agree with TRBD2. The CDR3 length is 19 residues. Germline CDR1 reads SGHTA; CDR2 reads FQGNSA. Trimming removed 2 bases from V and 1 base from J; junction bases left unmatched: 6. CDR3 in DNA: TGTGCCAGCAGCTTAACCGGGACTAGCGGGGGGGCCCGCACAGATACGCAGTATTTT. Translating gives CASSLTGTSGGARTDTQYF.

This clonotype came up many times. The CDR3, as DNA: TGTGCCAGCAGCTTCTGGGGGAGTACTGAAGCTTTCTTT. As protein: CASSFWGSTEAFF. The chain uses TRBV5-6 and TRBJ1-1; D may be TRBD1 (5 bases). V was shortened by 2 bases and J by 5 bases, with 10 bases between the two germline ends. Germline CDR1 SGHDT, CDR2 YYEEEE. The CDR3 loop spans 13 amino acids.

This clonotype was picked up many times. The chain couples TRBV9 to TRBJ2-7, with D maybe TRBD1 (7 bases). This CDR3 region has 14 residues. Germline CDR1 reads SGDLS; CDR2 reads YYNGEE. With 3 bases removed from V and 7 bases from J, the gap between germline ends came to 17 bases. In DNA, the CDR3 is TGTGCCAGCAGCGCCGACAGGGAGGTAGGGGAGCAGTACTTC. Translating it yields CASSADREVGEQYF. Supplemented by reference TRBV9 and TRBJ2-7, the full variable domain reads DSGVTQTPKHLITATGQRVTLRCSPRSGDLSVYWYQQSLDQGLQFLIQYYNGEERAKGNILERFSAQQFPDLHSELNLSSLELGDSALYFCASSADREVGEQYFGPGTRLTVT.

This clonotype was counted at least ten times. The rearrangement joins TRBV4-2 to TRBJ2-7; no clear D. The CDR3 spans 12 residues. Trimming pared 1 base from V and 3 bases from J, leaving 4 bases between. Looked up from germline, CDR1 is LGHNA and CDR2 is YNFKEQ. CDR3 protein: CASSQVGYEQYF. The CDR3 nucleotides are TGTGCCAGCAGCCAAGTGGGCTACGAGCAGTACTTC.

Ten or more counts support this clonotype. The V and J genes are TRBV6-1 and TRBJ1-2; TRBD1 aligns across 10 bases. Looked up from germline, CDR1 is MNHNS and CDR2 is SASEGT. V dropped 4 bases and J dropped 1; count of bases not matched to a gene: 9. The CDR3 is 17 amino acids. CDR3 region: CASSGLGQGPDNYGYTF. The CDR3 DNA reads as TGTGCCAGCAGTGGTCTGGGACAGGGGCCTGATAACTATGGCTACACCTTC.

This rearrangement joins TRBV7-2 to TRBJ1-6; TRBD1 is a possible D gene (5 bases). Trimming took off 5 bases at V and 17 bases at J, with 22 bases between the two ends. Germline V gives CDR1 SGHTA, CDR2 FQGNSA. CDR3 length equals 14 residues. This CDR3 is CASSPRRVNSHIHF. The CDR3 nucleotides are TGTGCCAGCAGCCCCCGCAGGGTTAATTCACACATCCACTTT.

Many counts were recorded for this clonotype. V gene TRBV7-2 combines with J gene TRBJ2-7, with D tentatively TRBD2 (5 bases). V was shortened by 5 bases and J by 3 bases, with 11 bases between the two germline ends. The CDR3 spans 13 residues. Germline values: CDR1 SGHTA, CDR2 FQGNSA. CDR3: CASSDTSYYEQYF. As DNA, the CDR3 is TGTGCCAGCAGCGATACTAGTTACTACGAGCAGTACTTC.

This clonotype has at least ten counts. The chain has TRBV6-5 and TRBJ2-2; perhaps TRBD2 as D (6 bases). Germline V gives CDR1 MNHEY, CDR2 SVGAGI. V dropped 2 bases and J dropped 0 bases, with 16 bases sitting between them. The CDR3 loop spans 18 amino acids. CDR3 residues: CASSYRRTTGPNTGELFF. CDR3 DNA sequence: TGTGCCAGCAGTTACCGCCGGACTACAGGCCCGAACACCGGGGAGCTGTTTTTT.

In this sample, this clonotype turned up many times. This sequence joins TRBV24-1 and TRBJ2-1; TRBD2 might be the D (7 bases). The germline CDR1 and CDR2 sequences are KGHDR and SFDVKD. The CDR3 is made up of 14 amino acids. Trimming took off 1 base at V and 10 bases at J, with 13 bases between the two ends. CDR3 coding DNA: TGTGCCACCAGTGATTTTGAGGGAGGGGGGGAGCAGTTCTTC. Translation gives CATSDFEGGGEQFF.

With regard to this clonotype: A junction end diverges from the germline sequence, so it may reflect a read error. This sequence joins TRBV4-3 and TRBJ2-1, with D unresolved. The CDR3 has 17 residues. Germline V lookup: CDR1 LGHNA, CDR2 YSLEER. In DNA form, the CDR3 reads TGCGCCAGCATCCAAGATAGCTACCGCTATCGTTACAATGAGCAGTTCTTC. Amino acid sequence: CASIQDSYRYRYNEQFF.

The table lists this clonotype with many counts. The V and J genes are TRBV12-3 or TRBV12-4 and TRBJ1-6; no reliable D call. Trimming took off 1 base at V and 9 bases at J, with 7 bases between the two ends. This CDR3 region has 13 residues. The CDR3 protein is CASSLGPVSPLHF. Here the CDR3 DNA reads TGTGCCAGCAGTTTAGGGCCGGTTTCACCCCTCCACTTT.

This clonotype was observed many times. The chain uses TRBV5-1 and TRBJ2-1, with TRBD2 identical over 11 bases. Germline V gene sequence: CDR1 SGHRS, CDR2 YFSETQ. The CDR3 runs 17 residues. The V and J ends lost 3 bases and 2 bases, in that order; junction bases with no gene match: 7. The CDR3 loop is CASSSHSGGATYNEQFF. Here the CDR3 DNA reads TGCGCCAGCAGCTCCCATAGCGGGGGGGCCACCTACAATGAGCAGTTCTTC.

Many counts were recorded for this clonotype. This sequence joins TRBV19 and TRBJ1-1; perhaps TRBD1 as D (5 bases). Germline lookup yields CDR1 LNHDA and CDR2 SQIVND (reference sequence). This CDR3 is 14 amino acids long. The ends were cut back, 9 bases at V and 4 bases at J, with 18 bases in the middle. This chain's CDR3 is CASHGGVRATEAFF. Written as DNA, the CDR3 is TGTGCCAGCCACGGCGGGGTCAGGGCCACTGAAGCTTTCTTT.

This clonotype occurred many times. J is TRBJ1-1 and V is TRBV29-1; the D is unclear. V was cut by 1 base and J by 1 base, with 7 bases left in between. The length of the CDR3 is 13 residues. CDR1 is SQVTM and CDR2 is ANQGSEA in the germline V gene. The CDR3: CSVEVSQNTEAFF. For the CDR3, the DNA is TGCAGCGTTGAAGTGTCTCAGAACACTGAAGCTTTCTTT.

About this clonotype itself: A much larger clonotype is one base distant, so this may be a read error. The J gene is TRBJ2-5, the V gene TRBV7-2; D unclear. Germline V gene sequence: CDR1 SGHTA, CDR2 FQGNSA. The CDR3 covers 16 residues. Deletions cut 1 base from V and 7 bases from J, with 19 bases between. The DNA for the CDR3 is TGTGCCAGCAGCTTAGAACTACAGAGCCCACTTTTGACCCAGTACTTC. Residues: CASSLELQSPLLTQYF.

This clonotype was detected many times. This chain connects TRBV12-3 or TRBV12-4 to TRBJ2-7; maybe TRBD1 (6 bases). The V gene lost 3 bases and the J gene lost 2 bases, with 8 bases spanning the gap. The CDR3 sequence is 13 residues long. This CDR3 reads CASSFGQPYEQYF. Here the CDR3 DNA reads TGTGCCAGCAGTTTTGGACAGCCCTACGAGCAGTACTTC.